Listed below are T cell receptor beta chains from one sample, sequenced in a study of blood T cell repertoires in COVID-19. The method was immunoSEQ multiplex PCR; TCRdb's version includes in-frame clones alone and lacks a portion of them. The table includes about 160,000 clones, more than 70% detected once. Material for sequencing was PBMCs or T cells enriched from blood (not recorded which). The receptors were gathered from a man in his forties who had recovered from COVID-19. CDR3s include the opening cysteine and the closing phenylalanine or tryptophan. D genes are given only for firm matches. Clone size is not always given. Where it is, it says once, few, many or a class for expanded clones.

v_gene	abundance	d_gene	len	j_gene	CDR3nt	CDR3aa
TRBV7-6	-	TRBD1	15	TRBJ1-6	TGTGCCAGCAGCTCCGAGGACAGGGGTAATTCACCCCTCCACTTT	CASSSEDRGNSPLHF
TRBV10-3	-	-	17	TRBJ1-5	TGTGCCATCAGTGAGTCGGGTGGGGGAGGGGGTAATCAGCCCCAGCATTTT	CAISESGGGGGNQPQHF
TRBV5-1	-	-	12	TRBJ2-5	TGCGCCAGCAGCAGAACATCGGAGACCCAGTACTTC	CASSRTSETQYF
TRBV15	-	-	15	TRBJ1-1	TGTGCCACCAGCAGAAACTTAATTGGTGACACTGAAGCTTTCTTT	CATSRNLIGDTEAFF
TRBV5-4	-	-	13	TRBJ2-3	TGTGCCAGCGCGGACAGCAGCACAGATACGCAGTATTTT	CASADSSTDTQYF
TRBV5-1	-	TRBD1	14	TRBJ2-7	TGCGCCAGCAGCGAAGGGACAGGGACTTACGAGCAGTACTTC	CASSEGTGTYEQYF
TRBV30	-	TRBD1	13	TRBJ1-5	TGTGCCTGGAGTGGACAGGGGAATCAGCCCCAGCATTTT	CAWSGQGNQPQHF
TRBV4-1	few	-	14	TRBJ2-7	TGCGCCAGCAGCCTAGGAGAGAGGGTCAAGGAGCAGTACTTC	CASSLGERVKEQYF
TRBV6-1	-	-	17	TRBJ1-5	TGTGCCAGCAGTGGCGGGTTTGGGCAGCTTAGCAATCAGCCCCAGCATTTT	CASSGGFGQLSNQPQHF
TRBV15	few	-	17	TRBJ2-4	TGTGCCACCAGCAGAGATTTAGGGGATAGAGCCAAAAACATTCAGTACTTC	CATSRDLGDRAKNIQYF
TRBV27	once	-	14	TRBJ2-7	TGTGCCAGCGCCGTCCCGGGACTCGGGGGCGAGCAGTACTTC	CASAVPGLGGEQYF
TRBV5-4	-	-	13	TRBJ1-2	TGTGCCAGCAATTCGGCCCCCGCGGGGGGCTACACCTTC	CASNSAPAGGYTF
TRBV30	few	-	13	TRBJ1-3	TGTGCCTGGACTCCTATCTCTGGAAACACCATATATTTT	CAWTPISGNTIYF
TRBV19	-	-	15	TRBJ2-2	TGTGCCAGTAGTAAAGGACTGTCGGGCACCGGGGAGCTGTTTTTT	CASSKGLSGTGELFF
TRBV7-3	once	TRBD2	16	TRBJ2-3	TGTGCCAGCAGCCCTCAGGGAGCGGGGGGGCAGGATACGCAGTATTTT	CASSPQGAGGQDTQYF
TRBV6-2/TRBV6-3	-	-	18	TRBJ1-5	TGTGCCAGCAGTTACTCGTCCGGGGCAGGGGCTATCAATCAGCCCCAGCATTTT	CASSYSSGAGAINQPQHF
TRBV18	-	TRBD1	14	TRBJ1-4	TGTGCCAGCTCACCTGGACAGGGGAACGAAAAACTGTTTTTT	CASSPGQGNEKLFF
TRBV10-3	-	-	13	TRBJ1-5	TGTGCCATCAGTGAAGATCGGGATCAGCCCCAGCATTTT	CAISEDRDQPQHF
TRBV5-4	-	TRBD1	16	TRBJ2-7	TGTGCCAGCAGCTCTAGGGGGAGGACAGGGATGTACGAGCAGTACTTC	CASSSRGRTGMYEQYF
TRBV5-5	-	TRBD1	15	TRBJ1-1	TGTGCCAGCAGCTCAGGACAGGGGGGCAACACTGAAGCTTTCTTT	CASSSGQGGNTEAFF
TRBV9	-	-	16	TRBJ2-2	TGTGCCAGCAGGGGAGGTAGGGATTTGAACACCGGGGAGCTGTTTTTT	CASRGGRDLNTGELFF
TRBV3-1/TRBV3-2	-	TRBD2	17	TRBJ2-2	TGTGCCAGCAGCCGCCGTACTAGCGGGGGAATCACCGGGGAGCTGTTTTTT	CASSRRTSGGITGELFF